These T cell receptor beta chains were read from a single sample in a study of control samples from healthy donors and cancer patients. TCRdb's table, derived via immunoSEQ multiplex PCR, lists solely in-frame clones and lacks some. This sample has approximately 80,000 clones, with around nine tenths found just once. Sequenced input: blood. The source is a woman aged 50 to 60 in good health. CDR3s include the opening cysteine and the closing phenylalanine or tryptophan. The D gene is left open where the match is weak. Size values are once, few and many counts, or a class for expanded clones, and some rows have none.

D,V,size,J,DNA,CDR3
NA,TRBV7-2,NA,TRBJ1-2,TGTGCCAGCAGCTCGGCAGGCTATGGCTACACCTTC,CASSSAGYGYTF
TRBD1,TRBV11-2,few,TRBJ1-4,TGTGCCAGTCAGAGGACAGGGGACCCAAAACTGTTTTTT,CASQRTGDPKLFF
NA,TRBV27,NA,TRBJ1-2,TGTGCCAGCAGTTTATCAGGGGCTAACTATGGCTACACCTTC,CASSLSGANYGYTF
NA,TRBV11-3,NA,TRBJ2-3,TGTGCCAGCAGCTTGGAGGGGCGGACGCAGTATTTT,CASSLEGRTQYF
TRBD2,TRBV18,NA,TRBJ2-3,TGTGCCAGCTCCCTGGGACTAGCGGGGACCGGTACGCAGTATTTT,CASSLGLAGTGTQYF
NA,TRBV7-9,NA,TRBJ2-2,TGTGCCAGCAGGAGGACAGTCAACACCGGGGAGCTGTTTTTT,CASRRTVNTGELFF
NA,TRBV7-9,NA,TRBJ2-1,TGTGCCAGCAGCCCCCAGGGGTGGGGGGATGAGCAGTTCTTC,CASSPQGWGDEQFF
NA,TRBV6-6,NA,TRBJ2-1,TGTGCCAGCAGTTCTGGTGAGCAGTTCTTC,CASSSGEQFF
NA,TRBV6-6,few,TRBJ2-3,TGTGCCAGCAGCCAGTCCGCAGATACGCAGTATTTT,CASSQSADTQYF
NA,TRBV2,NA,TRBJ2-1,TGTGCCAGCAGTTCTAACACGGGGGGCCCCAATGAGCAGTTCTTC,CASSSNTGGPNEQFF
NA,TRBV7-2,NA,TRBJ2-3,TGTGCCAGCAGCTTAGAAGGAGATACGCAGTATTTT,CASSLEGDTQYF
NA,TRBV5-1,NA,TRBJ1-4,TGCGCCAGCAGCTTGGCCCAGGGGACGGGGACTAATGAAAAACTGTTTTTT,CASSLAQGTGTNEKLFF
NA,TRBV19,NA,TRBJ1-1,TGTGCCAGTACAACCGGGGGGGGGACTGAAGCTTTCTTT,CASTTGGGTEAFF
NA,TRBV6-2/TRBV6-3,NA,TRBJ2-7,TGTGCCAGCAGTGATCCGAACTACGAGCAGTACTTC,CASSDPNYEQYF
NA,TRBV20-1,NA,TRBJ2-4,TGCAGTGCTAGTAATCAGGCGAATTCCAAAAACATTCAGTACTTC,CSASNQANSKNIQYF
NA,TRBV6-5,NA,TRBJ1-1,TGTGCCAGCAGTTACGGGGGCGGGAGCACTGAAGCTTTCTTT,CASSYGGGSTEAFF
TRBD1,TRBV3-1/TRBV3-2,NA,TRBJ1-2,TGTGCCAGCAGCCCGGGGACAGGGACGGGGGGCTACACCTTC,CASSPGTGTGGYTF
TRBD2,TRBV7-2,NA,TRBJ2-7,TGTGCCAGCAGCCCGACGACTAGCGGGGGCCTTGAGGGAGAGCAGTACTTC,CASSPTTSGGLEGEQYF
NA,TRBV6-5,NA,TRBJ2-3,TGTGCCAGCAGGCCTGGAATAGATACGCAGTATTTT,CASRPGIDTQYF
NA,TRBV19,NA,TRBJ2-1,TGTGCCACCCGGAGTAGGCCCCCTGAAGCGCAGTTCTTC,CATRSRPPEAQFF
NA,TRBV28,NA,TRBJ1-3,TGTGCCAGCAGTGGAGGGGCTACTGGAAACACCATATATTTT,CASSGGATGNTIYF
TRBD2,TRBV27,NA,TRBJ2-1,TGTGCCACCCGAACCCGGACTAGCGGGGGTATTTACAATGAGCAGTTCTTC,CATRTRTSGGIYNEQFF
NA,TRBV11-3,NA,TRBJ2-3,TGTGCCAGCAGCTTAGGTTCAAGGTCTTTATCAGATACGCAGTATTTT,CASSLGSRSLSDTQYF
NA,TRBV12-5,NA,TRBJ2-7,TGTGCTAGTGGCCCCGATACAGGGTCCTACGAGCAGTACTTC,CASGPDTGSYEQYF
TRBD1,TRBV2,NA,TRBJ2-3,TGTGCCAGCAGTGAAGCAGGGACAGGCCGTACGCAGTATTTT,CASSEAGTGRTQYF
NA,TRBV19,NA,TRBJ2-7,TGTGCCAGTAGTAATCAGGGTTACGAGCAGTACTTC,CASSNQGYEQYF
TRBD1,TRBV3-1/TRBV3-2,few,TRBJ2-7,TGTGCCAGCAGCCGCGGGACAGGGGGCAACGAGCAGTACTTC,CASSRGTGGNEQYF
TRBD2,TRBV5-1,NA,TRBJ2-1,TGCGCCAGCAGCTTGGCCGTGTTAGCGGGGCAAAAAAACAATGAGCAGTTCTTC,CASSLAVLAGQKNNEQFF
TRBD1,TRBV25-1,NA,TRBJ1-2,TGTGCCAGCAGCGTTACCGGGACAGGGCACGGAGCGGACTATGGCTACACCTTC,CASSVTGTGHGADYGYTF
TRBD1,TRBV2,NA,TRBJ2-7,TGTGCCAGAGGGACAGGCATCGCCTACGAGCAGTACTTC,CARGTGIAYEQYF
TRBD2,TRBV13,NA,TRBJ2-3,TGTGCCAGCAGCTTAGGCGGGAGGGGGGCAGATACGCAGTATTTT,CASSLGGRGADTQYF
TRBD2,TRBV3-1/TRBV3-2,once,TRBJ2-7,TGTGCCAGCAGCTTCAGCGGGGGGACCTACGAGCAGTACTTC,CASSFSGGTYEQYF
NA,TRBV6-2/TRBV6-3,NA,TRBJ1-2,TGTGCCAGCAGTTACTCCCCCAACAGGGTCCAAAACTATGGCTACACCTTC,CASSYSPNRVQNYGYTF
NA,TRBV20-1,NA,TRBJ1-5,TGCAGTGCTAGTTACCAGGGAGGCAATCAGCCCCAGCATTTT,CSASYQGGNQPQHF
NA,TRBV27,NA,TRBJ1-2,TGTGCCAGCAGTTTGTTTGGAGGGCTGGGCTACACCTTC,CASSLFGGLGYTF
TRBD1,TRBV5-1,NA,TRBJ2-2,TGCGCCAGCAGCAAGCGGACAGGGAACACCGGGGAGCTGTTTTTT,CASSKRTGNTGELFF
NA,TRBV24-1,NA,TRBJ1-2,TGTGCCACCAGTGATTTGGGCGCCCTCAGTTTCGGCTACACCTTC,CATSDLGALSFGYTF
NA,TRBV29-1,NA,TRBJ1-2,TGCAGCGTTATTAAACAGGGCTCCTATGGCTACACCTTC,CSVIKQGSYGYTF
NA,TRBV5-1,NA,TRBJ1-6,TGCGCCAGCAGCTTGGAGGGGCGCGGGGAGACCCTCCACTTT,CASSLEGRGETLHF
TRBD2,TRBV11-3,NA,TRBJ2-1,TGTGCCAGCAGCTTAGATCAGTGGGGGGGGTATAATGAGCAGTTCTTC,CASSLDQWGGYNEQFF
NA,TRBV5-1,NA,TRBJ1-1,TGCGCCAGCAGCTGGACAGAGAACACTGAAGCTTTCTTT,CASSWTENTEAFF
NA,TRBV5-1,NA,TRBJ1-3,TGCGCCAGCAGCTTAGACAGGACGTCGGACACCATATATTTT,CASSLDRTSDTIYF
NA,TRBV2,NA,TRBJ2-7,TGTGCCAGCAGTGGTCAGGGCCACGAGCAGTACTTC,CASSGQGHEQYF
NA,TRBV3-1/TRBV3-2,NA,TRBJ1-2,TGTGCCAGCAGCCCGCAGGGAATTGACTATGGCTACACCTTC,CASSPQGIDYGYTF
TRBD1,TRBV14,few,TRBJ1-1,TGTGCCAGCAGCCAAGTAATCGGACAGGGAGCAACGAACACTGAAGCTTTCTTT,CASSQVIGQGATNTEAFF
NA,TRBV12-3/TRBV12-4,NA,TRBJ2-2,TGTGCCAGCAGTTTAAGACCAACCGGGGAGCTGTTTTTT,CASSLRPTGELFF
TRBD2,TRBV5-1,NA,TRBJ2-3,TGCGCCAGCAGCCCGACAGGAGCGGGGGGGCACACAGATACGCAGTATTTT,CASSPTGAGGHTDTQYF
NA,TRBV25-1,NA,TRBJ2-3,TGTGCCAGCAGGGTCTCAGGGGCAGATACGCAGTATTTT,CASRVSGADTQYF
TRBD2,TRBV10-3,NA,TRBJ2-7,TGTGCCATCTCCCGGGGGGATGGCGAGCAGTACTTC,CAISRGDGEQYF
NA,TRBV18,NA,TRBJ1-2,TGTGCCAGCTCACCAGCGACAGCCAACTATGGCTACACCTTC,CASSPATANYGYTF